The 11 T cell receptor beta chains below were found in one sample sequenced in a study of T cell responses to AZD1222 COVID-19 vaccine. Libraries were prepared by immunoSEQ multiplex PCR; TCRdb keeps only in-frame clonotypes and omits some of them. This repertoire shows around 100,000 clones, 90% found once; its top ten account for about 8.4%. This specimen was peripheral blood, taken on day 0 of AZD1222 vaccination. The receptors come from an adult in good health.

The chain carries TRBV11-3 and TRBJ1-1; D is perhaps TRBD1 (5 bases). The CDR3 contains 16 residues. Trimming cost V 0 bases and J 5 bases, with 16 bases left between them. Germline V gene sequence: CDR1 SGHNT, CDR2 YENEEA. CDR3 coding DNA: TGTGCCAGCAGCTTAGATGGTAGGGGCGGAGGGACTGAAGCTTTCTTT. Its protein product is CASSLDGRGGGTEAFF.

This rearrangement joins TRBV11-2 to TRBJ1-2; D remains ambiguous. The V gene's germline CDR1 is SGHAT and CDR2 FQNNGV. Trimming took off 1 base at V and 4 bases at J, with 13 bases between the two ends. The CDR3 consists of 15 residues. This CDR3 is CASSLASAVPYGYTF. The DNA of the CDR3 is TGTGCCAGCAGCTTAGCATCGGCGGTACCCTATGGCTACACCTTC.

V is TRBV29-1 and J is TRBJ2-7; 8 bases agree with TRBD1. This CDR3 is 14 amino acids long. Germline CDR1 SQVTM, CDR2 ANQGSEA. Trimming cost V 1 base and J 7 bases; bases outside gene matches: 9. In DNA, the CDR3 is TGCAGCGTTGAAGTTGCCGGGACAGGCTCTGAGCAGTACTTC. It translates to CSVEVAGTGSEQYF.

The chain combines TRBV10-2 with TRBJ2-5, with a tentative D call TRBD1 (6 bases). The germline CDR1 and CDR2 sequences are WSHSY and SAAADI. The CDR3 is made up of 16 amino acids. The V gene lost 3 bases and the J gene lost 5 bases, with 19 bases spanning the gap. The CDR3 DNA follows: TGCGCCAGCAGTGACACAGGGAGAGGGGCCGGGGAGACCCAGTACTTC. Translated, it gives CASSDTGRGAGETQYF.

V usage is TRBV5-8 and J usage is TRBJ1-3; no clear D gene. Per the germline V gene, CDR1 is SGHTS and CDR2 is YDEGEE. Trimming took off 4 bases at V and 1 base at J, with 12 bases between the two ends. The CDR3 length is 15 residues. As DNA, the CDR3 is TGTGCCAGCAGCCCCGTGGGTATTTCTGGAAACACCATATATTTT. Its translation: CASSPVGISGNTIYF.

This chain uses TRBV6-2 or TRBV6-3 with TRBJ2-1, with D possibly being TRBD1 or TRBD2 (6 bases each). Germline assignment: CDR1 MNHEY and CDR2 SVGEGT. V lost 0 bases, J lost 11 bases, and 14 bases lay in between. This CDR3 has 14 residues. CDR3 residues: CASSYSPNGGQQFF. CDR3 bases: TGTGCCAGCAGTTACTCGCCAAACGGGGGCCAGCAGTTCTTC.

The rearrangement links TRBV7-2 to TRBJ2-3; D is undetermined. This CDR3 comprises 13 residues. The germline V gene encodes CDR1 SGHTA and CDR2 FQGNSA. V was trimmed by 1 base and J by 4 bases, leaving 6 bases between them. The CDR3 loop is CASSLERADTQYF. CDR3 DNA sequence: TGTGCCAGCAGCTTAGAAAGGGCAGATACGCAGTATTTT. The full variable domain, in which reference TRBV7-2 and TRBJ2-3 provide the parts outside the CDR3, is GAGVSQSPSNKVTEKGKDVELRCDPISGHTALYWYRQSLGQGLEFLIYFQGNSAPDKSGLPSDRFSAERTGGSVSTLTIQRTQQEDSAVYLCASSLERADTQYFGPGTRLTVL.

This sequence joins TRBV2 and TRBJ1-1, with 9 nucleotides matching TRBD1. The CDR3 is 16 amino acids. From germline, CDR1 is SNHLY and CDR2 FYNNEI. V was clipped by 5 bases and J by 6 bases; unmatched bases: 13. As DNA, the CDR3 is TGTGCCAGCAGTTCAGCCCGGCCGGGACAGGGCGCTGAAGCTTTCTTT. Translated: CASSSARPGQGAEAFF.

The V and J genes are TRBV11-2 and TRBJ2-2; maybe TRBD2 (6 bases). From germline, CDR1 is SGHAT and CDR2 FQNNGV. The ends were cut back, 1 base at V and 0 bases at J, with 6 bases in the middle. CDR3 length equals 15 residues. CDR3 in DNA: TGTGCCAGCAGCTTAGGACTAGCGAACACCGGGGAGCTGTTTTTT. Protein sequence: CASSLGLANTGELFF.

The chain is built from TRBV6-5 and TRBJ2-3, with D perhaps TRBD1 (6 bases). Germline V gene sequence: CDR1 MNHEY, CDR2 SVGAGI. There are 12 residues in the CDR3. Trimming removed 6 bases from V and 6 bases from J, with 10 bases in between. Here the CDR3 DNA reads TGTGCCAGCAGCTCTCAGGGGGATACGCAGTATTTT. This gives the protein CASSSQGDTQYF.

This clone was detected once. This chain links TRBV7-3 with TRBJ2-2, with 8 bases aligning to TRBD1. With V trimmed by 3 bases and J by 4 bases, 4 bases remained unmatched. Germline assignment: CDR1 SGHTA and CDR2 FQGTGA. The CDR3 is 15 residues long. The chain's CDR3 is CASSFQGASTGELFF. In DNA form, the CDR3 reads TGTGCCAGCAGCTTCCAGGGGGCGTCCACCGGGGAGCTGTTTTTT.